This T cell receptor (beta chain) was recorded in a study of resident and recirculating memory T cells in vitiligo. TCRdb's table, derived via immunoSEQ multiplex PCR, lists solely in-frame clones and lacks some. The data contain around 70,000 clones, 91% of them seen just once; the ten biggest clones take up roughly 5%. The V end was cut by 5 bases, the J end by 2 bases, with 6 bases between. This CDR3 has 13 residues. Germline-derived CDR1 and CDR2 are MNHNY and SVGAGI (reference sequence). This sequence joins TRBV6-6 and TRBJ2-2; the D is unclear. The specimen sequenced was blood. The receptor was isolated from a male donor with vitiligo. CDR3 in amino acids: CASSAGNTGELFF. The CDR3 DNA reads as TGTGCCAGCAGTGCAGGAAACACCGGGGAGCTGTTTTTT.